These T cell receptor beta chains were read from a single sample in a study of blood T cell repertoires in COVID-19. Sequenced by immunoSEQ multiplex PCR; TCRdb stores in-frame clones only, minus some. Among fewer than 250,000 clones listed, around 85% were seen once. Input material: peripheral blood. All receptors derive from a middle-aged man with acute or convalescent COVID-19. CDR3s include the opening cysteine and the closing phenylalanine or tryptophan. The D gene is left open where the match is weak. Clone size is not always given. Where it is, it says once, few, many or a class for expanded clones.

V: TRBV6-5; J: TRBJ2-7; size: NA; D: TRBD2; CDR3: CASSYPSGGSYEQYF; DNA: TGTGCCAGCAGTTACCCATCGGGGGGTTCCTACGAGCAGTACTTC
V: TRBV4-2; J: TRBJ2-1; size: NA; D: TRBD2; CDR3: CASSQEGAGEARNEQFF; DNA: TGTGCCAGCAGCCAAGAGGGAGCGGGAGAGGCTCGAAATGAGCAGTTCTTC
V: TRBV30; J: TRBJ1-6; size: NA; D: NA; CDR3: CAWSEQVYNSPLHF; DNA: TGTGCCTGGAGCGAACAGGTTTATAATTCACCCCTCCACTTT
V: TRBV2; J: TRBJ2-5; size: NA; D: TRBD1; CDR3: CASRAGTGDQETQYF; DNA: TGTGCCAGCAGGGCCGGGACAGGAGACCAAGAGACCCAGTACTTC
V: TRBV10-2; J: TRBJ2-1; size: NA; D: TRBD2; CDR3: CASSGSAGVREQFF; DNA: TGCGCCAGCAGTGGTTCAGCGGGAGTTAGGGAGCAGTTCTTC
V: TRBV9; J: TRBJ2-1; size: NA; D: TRBD2; CDR3: CASSVPRLAGYEQFF; DNA: TGTGCCAGCAGCGTCCCGAGACTAGCGGGATATGAGCAGTTCTTC
V: TRBV7-2; J: TRBJ2-7; size: NA; D: NA; CDR3: CASSLETWRNPSRYEQYF; DNA: TGTGCCAGCAGCTTAGAAACGTGGAGGAACCCATCACGCTACGAGCAGTACTTC
V: TRBV6-1; J: TRBJ2-7; size: once; D: NA; CDR3: CASSEGTASPWNEQYF; DNA: TGTGCCAGCAGTGAGGGTACAGCTTCCCCCTGGAACGAGCAGTACTTC
V: TRBV3-1/TRBV3-2; J: TRBJ2-7; size: NA; D: TRBD2; CDR3: CASSRSLAVSYEQYF; DNA: TGTGCCAGCAGCCGCTCCCTAGCGGTATCCTACGAGCAGTACTTC
V: TRBV12-3/TRBV12-4; J: TRBJ2-7; size: NA; D: NA; CDR3: CASSLRGGEQYF; DNA: TGTGCCAGCAGTTTACGGGGTGGCGAGCAGTACTTC
V: TRBV14; J: TRBJ1-1; size: few; D: NA; CDR3: CASSKQGNEAFF; DNA: TGTGCCAGCAGCAAACAGGGAAATGAAGCTTTCTTT
V: TRBV19; J: TRBJ2-3; size: NA; D: TRBD2; CDR3: CASSIGGRAGDTQYF; DNA: TGTGCCAGTAGTATTGGCGGGAGGGCCGGGGATACGCAGTATTTT
V: TRBV19; J: TRBJ2-1; size: NA; D: NA; CDR3: CASSTGQPGTYNEQFF; DNA: TGTGCCAGTAGTACAGGACAGCCTGGAACTTACAATGAGCAGTTCTTC
V: TRBV11-3; J: TRBJ2-3; size: NA; D: TRBD2; CDR3: CASSLRASGDTDTQYF; DNA: TGTGCCAGCAGCTTAAGGGCTAGCGGGGACACAGATACGCAGTATTTT
V: TRBV4-2; J: TRBJ2-7; size: NA; D: NA; CDR3: CASSPFRTAYSYEQYF; DNA: TGTGCCAGCAGCCCTTTCAGGACAGCATACTCCTACGAGCAGTACTTC
V: TRBV5-5; J: TRBJ2-7; size: NA; D: TRBD2; CDR3: CASSLGLGDPYEQYF; DNA: TGTGCCAGCAGCTTAGGACTAGGGGATCCCTACGAGCAGTACTTC
V: TRBV19; J: TRBJ2-2; size: NA; D: TRBD1; CDR3: CASNTGTGSGELFF; DNA: TGTGCCAGTAATACGGGGACAGGGTCCGGGGAGCTGTTTTTT
V: TRBV9; J: TRBJ2-7; size: NA; D: TRBD2; CDR3: CASSVAGTSGYEQYF; DNA: TGTGCCAGCAGCGTAGCGGGGACTAGCGGGTACGAGCAGTACTTC
V: TRBV7-2; J: TRBJ2-7; size: NA; D: TRBD2; CDR3: CASSQQREGPYEQYF; DNA: TGTGCCAGCAGCCAACAGCGGGAGGGCCCTTACGAGCAGTACTTC
V: TRBV18; J: TRBJ1-6; size: NA; D: NA; CDR3: CASSPLGAATNSPLHF; DNA: TGTGCCAGCTCACCATTGGGGGCCGCTACCAATTCACCCCTCCACTTT
V: TRBV9; J: TRBJ2-1; size: NA; D: NA; CDR3: CASSPRSSSYNEQFF; DNA: TGTGCCAGCAGCCCTAGGTCGAGTTCCTACAATGAGCAGTTCTTC
V: TRBV27; J: TRBJ2-4; size: NA; D: NA; CDR3: CALNIQYF; DNA: TGTGCCCTTAACATTCAGTACTTC
V: TRBV19; J: TRBJ1-5; size: NA; D: NA; CDR3: CASRGPDQPQHF; DNA: TGTGCCAGTAGGGGCCCCGATCAGCCCCAGCATTTT
V: TRBV10-3; J: TRBJ1-1; size: NA; D: NA; CDR3: CAISDLNSMNTEAFF; DNA: TGTGCCATCAGTGATCTTAACAGTATGAACACTGAAGCTTTCTTT
V: TRBV5-1; J: TRBJ2-2; size: few; D: TRBD2; CDR3: CASTLAGGNTGELFF; DNA: TGCGCCAGCACCTTAGCGGGGGGGAACACCGGGGAGCTGTTTTTT
V: TRBV10-2; J: TRBJ1-5; size: NA; D: NA; CDR3: CASSYGSYNQPQHF; DNA: TGCGCCAGCAGCTACGGTAGCTACAATCAGCCCCAGCATTTT
V: TRBV11-1; J: TRBJ2-3; size: NA; D: NA; CDR3: CASSPPGGTSTDTQYF; DNA: TGTGCCAGCAGCCCCCCTGGCGGAACTAGCACAGATACGCAGTATTTT
V: TRBV30; J: TRBJ1-5; size: NA; D: NA; CDR3: CAWEATGANQPQHF; DNA: TGTGCCTGGGAAGCTACAGGTGCGAATCAGCCCCAGCATTTT
V: TRBV30; J: TRBJ2-5; size: NA; D: NA; CDR3: CAWSVQGQETQYF; DNA: TGTGCCTGGAGTGTGCAGGGCCAAGAGACCCAGTACTTC
V: TRBV6-5; J: TRBJ1-2; size: NA; D: NA; CDR3: CASSYGGYYGYTF; DNA: TGTGCCAGCAGTTACGGGGGCTACTATGGCTACACCTTC
V: TRBV5-1; J: TRBJ1-3; size: NA; D: NA; CDR3: CASSAVGFLQGDGNTIYF; DNA: TGCGCCAGCAGCGCCGTGGGCTTTCTCCAGGGTGATGGAAACACCATATATTTT
V: TRBV11-2; J: TRBJ1-1; size: NA; D: NA; CDR3: CASSFRWGDTEAFF; DNA: TGTGCCAGCAGCTTCAGGTGGGGGGACACTGAAGCTTTCTTT
V: TRBV6-6; J: TRBJ2-5; size: NA; D: TRBD2; CDR3: CASGGRARETQYF; DNA: TGTGCCAGCGGCGGGAGGGCCAGAGAGACCCAGTACTTC
V: TRBV1; J: TRBJ1-1; size: NA; D: NA; CDR3: CTSSPHRGPTGGNTEAFF; DNA: TGCACCAGCAGTCCCCATAGAGGGCCAACCGGTGGGAACACTGAAGCTTTCTTT
V: TRBV5-1; J: TRBJ2-5; size: NA; D: NA; CDR3: CASSLPSRGQETQYF; DNA: TGCGCCAGCAGCTTGCCCTCCAGGGGACAAGAGACCCAGTACTTC
V: TRBV6-2/TRBV6-3; J: TRBJ2-7; size: once; D: TRBD1; CDR3: CASSWSAGTGSSYEQYF; DNA: TGTGCCAGCAGTTGGAGCGCCGGGACAGGGAGCTCCTACGAGCAGTACTTC
V: TRBV28; J: TRBJ2-3; size: NA; D: NA; CDR3: CASSHSSSSTDTQYF; DNA: TGTGCCAGCAGTCACAGTTCCTCTAGCACAGATACGCAGTATTTT
V: TRBV18; J: TRBJ1-5; size: NA; D: NA; CDR3: CASSPPNGGDNQPQHF; DNA: TGTGCCAGCTCCCCCCCCAATGGGGGGGACAATCAGCCCCAGCATTTT
V: TRBV4-3; J: TRBJ2-1; size: NA; D: TRBD2; CDR3: CASSQGRGGYNEQFF; DNA: TGCGCCAGCAGCCAAGGTCGCGGGGGTTACAATGAGCAGTTCTTC
V: TRBV10-3; J: TRBJ1-4; size: NA; D: NA; CDR3: CAIRSGRRGANEKLFF; DNA: TGTGCCATCAGGTCGGGAAGAAGAGGAGCTAATGAAAAACTGTTTTTT
V: TRBV18; J: TRBJ2-2; size: NA; D: TRBD2; CDR3: CASTYRTSGGTGELFF; DNA: TGTGCCAGCACATACCGGACTAGCGGGGGGACCGGGGAGCTGTTTTTT
V: TRBV12-3/TRBV12-4; J: TRBJ1-5; size: NA; D: TRBD1; CDR3: CASSTTGGPRHF; DNA: TGTGCCAGCAGTACCACAGGGGGCCCGCGGCATTTT
V: TRBV7-7; J: TRBJ2-5; size: NA; D: NA; CDR3: CASSARDSQETQYF; DNA: TGTGCTAGCAGCGCTCGGGACTCCCAAGAGACCCAGTACTTC
V: TRBV15; J: TRBJ2-4; size: NA; D: TRBD2; CDR3: CATSRPGLAQNIQYF; DNA: TGTGCCACCAGCAGACCGGGACTAGCTCAAAACATTCAGTACTTC
V: TRBV25-1; J: TRBJ2-5; size: NA; D: NA; CDR3: CASSETPGGNQETQYF; DNA: TGTGCCAGCAGTGAAACCCCCGGCGGGAATCAAGAGACCCAGTACTTC
V: TRBV28; J: TRBJ2-7; size: once; D: NA; CDR3: CASSLRTLSLWF; DNA: TGTGCCAGCAGTTTAAGGACACTGAGTCTGTGGTTC
V: TRBV3-1/TRBV3-2; J: TRBJ2-5; size: NA; D: NA; CDR3: CASSQGQFGETQYF; DNA: TGTGCCAGCAGCCAAGGACAGTTCGGGGAGACCCAGTACTTC
V: TRBV27; J: TRBJ2-7; size: NA; D: TRBD1; CDR3: CASSLDRGSYEQYF; DNA: TGTGCCAGCAGTCTGGACAGGGGTTCCTACGAGCAGTACTTC
V: TRBV3-1/TRBV3-2; J: TRBJ2-3; size: NA; D: NA; CDR3: CASSQNLRIRAEHTDTQYF; DNA: TGTGCCAGCAGCCAAAATCTTAGAATCAGGGCAGAACACACAGATACGCAGTATTTT
V: TRBV6-5; J: TRBJ2-2; size: NA; D: NA; CDR3: CASAGANTGELFF; DNA: TGTGCCAGCGCGGGGGCCAACACCGGGGAGCTGTTTTTT
V: TRBV5-1; J: TRBJ2-6; size: NA; D: NA; CDR3: CASSLAVVGGANVLTF; DNA: TGCGCCAGCAGCTTGGCGGTAGTCGGTGGGGCCAACGTCCTGACTTTC
V: TRBV28; J: TRBJ2-3; size: NA; D: NA; CDR3: CASSSRREDTQYF; DNA: TGTGCCAGCAGTTCACGACGGGAAGATACGCAGTATTTT
V: TRBV6-2/TRBV6-3; J: TRBJ1-2; size: once; D: NA; CDR3: CASSYGQGTYGYTF; DNA: TGTGCCAGCAGTTACGGTCAGGGGACCTATGGCTACACCTTC